This passage covers 4 T cell receptor beta chains from one sample sequenced in a study of T cell repertoires in cytomegalovirus infection. Their antigens are not known. Each CDR3 protein gets one entry after TCRdb re-called the reads with MiXCR. The table records around 770,000 distinct CDR3 sequences, approximately 32% of them present only once. The source was cultured CD8+ T cells from PBMCs, collected from culture after CMV antigen stimulation. Receptor source: a human donor in good health (CMV status not recorded). Some clones in this sample may be carry-over from other donors' samples.

This clonotype was observed a few times. The rearrangement links TRBV28 to TRBJ2-5; D gene unclear. V was shortened by 8 bases and J by 2 bases, with 15 bases between the two germline ends. The CDR3 totals 14 residues. Germline V lookup: CDR1 MDHEN, CDR2 SYDVKM. In DNA form, the CDR3 reads TGTGCCAGCCGCCCCTCTTGGCGACAAGAGACCCAGTACTTC. Translated: CASRPSWRQETQYF.

The chain is built from TRBV12-3 or TRBV12-4 and TRBJ2-3; the match to TRBD2 covers 7 bases. V trimming: 3 bases; J trimming: 1 base; junction bases outside the gene matches: 10. This CDR3 region has 17 residues. Written as DNA, the CDR3 is TGTGCCAGCAGTTTTTACCCATGGGAGGGAGGCACAGATACGCAGTATTTT. This encodes CASSFYPWEGGTDTQYF.

This clonotype has more than one count but fewer than ten. This chain uses TRBV6-1 with TRBJ2-7, with D perhaps assigned TRBD1 or TRBD2 (5 bases each). Germline loops: CDR1 MNHNS, CDR2 SASEGT. Trimming cost V 4 bases and J 5 bases, with 12 bases left between them. The CDR3 covers 13 residues. CDR3 DNA: TGTGCCAGCAGTGGGGACCCGCGGCACGAGCAGTACGTC. Protein sequence: CASSGDPRHEQYV.

This clonotype was seen ten or more times. The chain is built from TRBV27 and TRBJ1-1; unclear D gene. Trimming removed 6 bases at V and 1 base at J, with 9 bases between. Germline lookup yields CDR1 MNHEY and CDR2 SMNVEV (reference sequence). CDR3 size: 13 residues. CDR3: CASSLTENTEAFF. CDR3 coding DNA: TGTGCCAGCAGCTTAACCGAGAACACTGAAGCTTTCTTT.